The 23 T cell receptor beta chains listed next were all sequenced from one sample in a study of T cells in women clearing cervical HPV infection. Measured with immunoSEQ multiplex PCR; TCRdb has only the in-frame clones, and not every one. The sample has around 24,000 clones; the top ten hold approximately 3.7%. Input material: blood buffy coat. These receptors were obtained from a woman between 18 and 70 years old with a cervical HPV16 infection that either progressed to CIN3+ or cleared (not recorded which).

On this clone itself: The read terminates 3 residues before the CDR3 end, so the remaining end is supplied by the germline J gene. The chain carries TRBV20-1 and TRBJ1-2; maybe TRBD1 (6 bases). The germline gives CDR1 DFQATT, CDR2 SNEGSKA (reference sequence). The V and J ends lost 1 base and 4 bases respectively, with 13 bases between them. The CDR3 runs to 14 residues. The CDR3 reads CSARVRGLSYGYTF. CDR3 bases read: TGCAGTGCTAGAGTCAGGGGATTATCCTATGGC.

The CDR3 DNA, read in part, is TGTGCCAGCAGTGAAAAAACCCCCCCCCGACAGGGGGCCAATCAGCCC. This gives the protein CASSEKTPPRQGANQP. From start to end, the CDR3 is CASSEKTPPRQGANQPQHF. The J gene is TRBJ1-5, the V gene TRBV6-1; 10 bases agree with TRBD1. The read halts 3 residues ahead of the CDR3 end, with the missing end drawn from the germline J gene. Germline V gives CDR1 MNHNS, CDR2 SASEGT. The CDR3 contains 19 residues. V shed 2 bases and J 3 bases; nucleotides not matched to a gene: 13.

With respect to this clone: The read gets to within 3 residues of the CDR3 end, and the germline J gene fills in the rest. The gene calls are TRBV28 and TRBJ1-2; the D gene is possibly TRBD1 (6 bases). CDR3 length: 15 residues. Germline V gene data show CDR1 as MDHEN and CDR2 as SYDVKM. CDR3 loop: CASSLSGSGAYGYTF. The covered CDR3 bases are TGTGCCAGCAGTTTAAGTGGATCAGGGGCGTACGGC.

Worth noting for this clone: Coverage ceases 3 residues before the CDR3 finishes, and the germline J gene fills in the end. The V and J genes are TRBV19 and TRBJ2-1; 10 bases agree with TRBD2. Germline V lookup: CDR1 LNHDA, CDR2 SQIVND (reference sequence). V lost 4 bases and J lost 7; bases outside the gene matches: 10. The CDR3 has 16 amino acids. The CDR3 loop reads CASSKLSGGAFNEQFF. Partial CDR3 DNA: TGTGCCAGTAGTAAACTCAGCGGGGGGGCCTTTAATGAG.

Regarding this clone: The missing CDR3 end, 3 residues past where the read stops, is filled in from the germline J gene. The rearrangement joins TRBV7-2 to TRBJ1-5, with D maybe TRBD1 (6 bases). The germline V and J ends were trimmed by 5 bases and 7 bases, with 18 bases remaining between them. Germline V gives CDR1 SGHTA, CDR2 FQGNSA. CDR3 length: 15 amino acids. CDR3 in amino acids: CASSVDTGRGQPQHF. The covered CDR3 bases are TGTGCCAGCAGCGTCGATACAGGGAGAGGCCAGCCC.

A remark on this clone: The sequence runs out 3 residues before the end of the CDR3; the remainder is reconstructed from the germline J gene. The chain uses TRBV18 and TRBJ1-1; 8 positions match TRBD1. The CDR3 runs 17 residues. CDR1 is KGHSH and CDR2 is LQKENI in the germline V gene. CDR3 sequence reads: CASSPPAGGLIAYEAFF. CDR3 DNA (partial): TGTGCCAGCTCACCACCGGCAGGGGGCCTAATTGCCTACGAG.

With respect to this clone: Read data end 3 residues before the CDR3 end; the end is taken from the germline J gene. This chain uses TRBV5-1 with TRBJ1-5; D is uncertain. V was shortened by 4 bases and J by 8 bases, with 16 bases between the two germline ends. The CDR3 consists of 14 residues. Germline V gene data show CDR1 as SGHRS and CDR2 as YFSETQ. The chain's CDR3 is CASSLTSAQEPQHF. The CDR3 DNA, read in part, is TGCGCCAGCAGCCTTACTAGCGCCCAAGAGCCC. Full variable domain (rest looked up from reference TRBV5-1 and TRBJ1-5): KAGVTQTPRYLIKTRGQQVTLSCSPISGHRSVSWYQQTPGQGLQFLFEYFSETQRNKGNFPGRFSGRQFSNSRSEMNVSTLELGDSALYLCASSLTSAQEPQHFGDGTRLSIL.

Worth noting for this clone: The CDR3 end falls 3 residues outside the read, so it is completed with the germline J gene. V and J are TRBV20-1 and TRBJ2-2; the match to TRBD2 covers 10 bases. Germline V gives CDR1 DFQATT, CDR2 SNEGSKA (reference sequence). Trimming removed 3 bases from V and 1 base from J; junction bases left unmatched: 2. The CDR3 loop spans 15 amino acids. CDR3 amino acids: CSARRTSGNTGELFF. The part of the CDR3 DNA that was read is TGCAGTGCTAGGAGGACTAGCGGGAACACCGGGGAG.

Regarding this clone: The sequence runs out 3 residues before the end of the CDR3; the remainder is reconstructed from the germline J gene. The sample has other DNA sequences that encode this CDR3 too. The chain employs TRBV5-1 and TRBJ1-1, with D maybe TRBD1 (6 bases). Germline V CDR1 and CDR2: SGHRS, YFSETQ. There are 14 residues in the CDR3. V lost 4 bases to trimming and J lost 1 base, with 11 bases between them. The CDR3 spells CASSPGTTNTEAFF. Partial CDR3 DNA: TGCGCCAGCAGCCCCGGGACAACGAACACTGAA.

Concerning this clone itself: The sequence runs out 3 residues before the end of the CDR3; the remainder is reconstructed from the germline J gene. The chain links TRBV29-1 to TRBJ2-7; D is ambiguous. Germline lookup yields CDR1 SQVTM and CDR2 ANQGSEA. The CDR3 consists of 13 residues. Trimming shortened V by 0 bases and J by 3 bases, and 9 bases separated the two germline ends. The sequenced CDR3 bases are TGCAGCGTTGAAGAAGGGCCCGGCTACGAG. Translating gives CSVEEGPGYE. The whole CDR3 protein reads CSVEEGPGYEQYF.

In regard to this clone: The CDR3 extends 3 residues past the end of the read, so its final part is completed from the germline J gene. The chain has TRBV7-9 and TRBJ1-1; perhaps TRBD1 as D (6 bases). Trimming stripped 5 bases from V and 1 base from J, with 8 bases between. This CDR3 region has 13 residues. Germline values: CDR1 SEHNR, CDR2 FQNEAQ (reference sequence). Incomplete CDR3 DNA: TGTGCCAGCAGCCCGACAGGGAACACTGAA. This translates into CASSPTGNTE. The entire CDR3 is CASSPTGNTEAFF.

Worth noting for this clone: The read is 3 residues too short to cover the CDR3 end, so that end is filled in from the germline J gene. The chain has TRBV6-7 and TRBJ1-1, with unresolved D. TRBV6-7 is labeled an ORF, and its function is uncertain. With 4 bases removed from V and 6 bases from J, the gap between germline ends came to 12 bases. CDR3 length: 13 amino acids. The CDR3 sequence: CASSCPRQAEAFF. The DNA read from the CDR3 is TGTGCCAGCAGTTGCCCCAGGCAGGCTGAA.

Details on this clone: The sequence runs out 3 residues before the end of the CDR3; the remainder is reconstructed from the germline J gene. The rearrangement links TRBV7-9 to TRBJ1-2, with 9 bases identical to TRBD1. Germline V gene sequence: CDR1 SEHNR, CDR2 FQNEAQ (reference sequence). The CDR3 is 15 residues long. Partial CDR3 DNA: TGTGCCAGCAGCTCAGGGACAGGGATCTACAATGAC. Translating gives CASSSGTGIYND. The CDR3, in full, reads CASSSGTGIYNDYTF.

On this clone itself: The DNA ends 3 residues before the CDR3 does, and the rest of the CDR3 is filled in from the germline J gene. The V gene is TRBV20-1, the J gene TRBJ2-7, with D perhaps TRBD2 (6 bases). The CDR3 has 15 amino acids. Trimming took off 0 bases at V and 3 bases at J, with 15 bases between the two ends. Per the germline V gene, CDR1 is DFQATT and CDR2 is SNEGSKA (reference sequence). CDR3 DNA, as far as it was read: TGCAGTGCTAGAGACTACGGGACTGCCGACTACGAG. This encodes CSARDYGTADYE. The whole CDR3 is CSARDYGTADYEQYF.

About this clone itself: Read coverage stops 3 residues before the CDR3 terminus; the germline J gene supplies the remainder. The J gene is TRBJ2-7, the V gene TRBV13; D may be TRBD1 (6 bases). The germline V and J ends were trimmed by 6 bases and 5 bases, with 17 bases remaining between them. Germline-derived CDR1 and CDR2 are PRHDT and FYEKMQ (reference sequence). The CDR3 has 14 amino acids. This CDR3 is CASSLPDSTNEQYF. The sequenced part of the CDR3 DNA is TGTGCCAGCAGTTTACCGGACAGTACCAACGAG.

Points on this clone: One end of the junction fails to match germline, which may point to a read error. The read is 3 residues too short to cover the CDR3 end, so that end is filled in from the germline J gene. The rearrangement joins TRBV20-1 to TRBJ2-3; D may be TRBD1 (5 bases). Germline loops: CDR1 DFQATT, CDR2 SNEGSKA (reference sequence). There are 11 residues in the CDR3. The CDR3 sequence: CSARQTETQYF. The part of the CDR3 DNA that was read is TGCAGTGCTAGACAGACAGAGACG.

Comments on this clone: The read terminates 3 residues before the CDR3 end, so the remaining end is supplied by the germline J gene. The chain has TRBV20-1 and TRBJ1-2; 9 nucleotides match TRBD1. V lost 7 bases to trimming and J lost 4 bases; unmatched junction nucleotides: 4. The V gene's germline CDR1 is DFQATT and CDR2 SNEGSKA (reference sequence). This CDR3 region has 12 residues. The CDR3 here is CSVLTGGYGYTF. The sequenced CDR3 bases are TGCAGTGTTCTGACAGGGGGCTATGGC.

On this clone: The sequenced fragment ends 3 residues before the CDR3 boundary, so the rest is inferred from the germline J gene. V gene TRBV2 combines with J gene TRBJ2-2; D is undetermined. Per germline, CDR1 SNHLY and CDR2 FYNNEI. V dropped 4 bases and J dropped 6 bases, with 6 bases sitting between them. CDR3 length: 12 amino acids. CDR3 sequence reads: CASSGLAGELFF. The CDR3 DNA, read in part, is TGTGCCAGCAGTGGGCTGGCCGGGGAG.

Details on this clone: The read falls 3 residues short of the CDR3 end, and the missing part is taken from the germline J gene. V gene TRBV19 combines with J gene TRBJ2-2; 8 bases line up with TRBD2. The germline V gene has CDR1 LNHDA and CDR2 SQIVND (reference sequence). CDR3 length equals 16 residues. The V segment lost 6 bases and the J segment 3 bases; nucleotides outside the gene matches: 9. This CDR3 reads CASSSGASGHTGELFF. Partial CDR3 DNA: TGTGCCAGTAGCTCAGGGGCTAGCGGGCACACCGGGGAG.

Considering frequency, this clone is medium-sized. The read halts 3 residues ahead of the CDR3 end, with the missing end drawn from the germline J gene. This rearrangement joins TRBV18 to TRBJ2-2; D not certain. CDR1 and CDR2 (germline): KGHSH, LQKENI. Deletions cut 2 bases from V and 7 bases from J, with 11 bases between. CDR3 length: 14 amino acids. The CDR3: CASSPFVGGGELFF. Partial CDR3 DNA: TGTGCCAGCTCACCATTCGTTGGCGGCGGGGAG.

Comments on this clone: The CDR3 end lies 3 residues beyond the end of the read and is filled in from the germline J gene. The rearrangement uses TRBV15 and TRBJ1-4; D perhaps matches TRBD1 (5 bases). CDR3 length: 14 residues. The V and J ends lost 7 bases and 1 base respectively, with 10 bases between them. The germline V gene encodes CDR1 LNHNV and CDR2 YYDKDF (reference sequence). The CDR3 bases that were read are TGTGCCACCATCCAAACAGGAACTAATGAAAAA. Translated, it gives CATIQTGTNEK. The whole CDR3 sequence is CATIQTGTNEKLFF.

Details on this clone: Sequencing ends 3 residues short of the CDR3 end; the germline J gene provides the rest. The V gene is TRBV2, the J gene TRBJ1-5, with 7 positions matching TRBD1. The CDR3 totals 15 residues. The trim removed 5 bases at V and 6 bases at J, leaving 10 bases unmatched. CDR1 SNHLY and CDR2 FYNNEI come from the germline V gene. CDR3 region: CASSTGQVHSQPQHF. The sequenced part of the CDR3 DNA is TGTGCCAGCAGTACCGGACAGGTCCACAGTCAGCCC.

Note on this clone: The read ends 3 residues early relative to the CDR3; the germline J gene fills the gap. The chain links TRBV12-5 to TRBJ2-4; tentatively, D is TRBD2 (6 bases). V lost 8 bases to trimming and J lost 0 bases, with 17 bases between them. CDR1 is LGHNT and CDR2 is FRNRAP in the germline V gene. This CDR3 is built from 16 residues. CDR3 amino acids: CASSAGSSLAKNIQYF. CDR3 DNA, as far as it was read: TGTGCTAGTTCGGCGGGGTCTTCACTAGCCAAAAACATT.